This T cell receptor (beta chain) was captured in a study of T-cell reconstitution after alpha-beta-depleted transplantation in children. Germline V CDR1 and CDR2: SGHRS, YFSETQ. The ends lost 5 bases at V and 2 bases at J; junction bases unmatched: 7. This CDR3 contains 14 residues. The TCRbeta library was prepared with unique molecular identifiers. TCRdb reprocessed the PCR reads via MiXCR and lists one record per CDR3 protein. The sample records about 540,000 distinct CDR3 sequences, about a sixth being singletons. This clonotype appeared a few times. This specimen consisted of PBMCs from the stem cell graft donor, obtained from the stem cell graft. The V and J genes are TRBV5-1 and TRBJ2-7, with 7 bases aligning to TRBD1. The receptor's source is a human donor who donated a stem cell graft to a child with acute lymphoblastic leukemia. In DNA, the CDR3 is TGCGCCAGCAGATCGGGGACAGCAGCCTACGAGCAGTACTTC. Encoded protein: CASRSGTAAYEQYF.